This T cell receptor beta chain derives from a study of cytomegalovirus exposure and HLA in healthy donors. Study outcomes and limitations: TCR beta sequences reportedly predicted most subjects' HLA-A and HLA-B alleles accurately. The records held CMV serostatus as the only immune exposure information. A later analysis showed TCR association rates differing by HLA locus, peaking at DRB1 and lowest at HLA-C.

Details on this clone: The antigen is not known.

The PCR employed 60 Vbeta primers together with 13 Jbeta primers. TCRdb's table, derived via immunoSEQ multiplex PCR, lists solely in-frame clones and lacks some. Of some 150,000 clones in the sample, more than 75% were seen once. The receptor comes from a woman between 18 and 29 years old in good health and CMV-seronegative. The source material was PBMCs.

Here the CDR3 reads CASSLAGQGRGEQYF. The DNA for the CDR3 is TGCGCCAGCAGCTTGGCCGGACAGGGACGAGGCGAGCAGTACTTC. The genes are TRBV5-1 and TRBJ2-7; 8 positions match TRBD1. This CDR3 has 15 amino acids. The germline V gene has CDR1 SGHRS and CDR2 YFSETQ. J was trimmed by 6 bases and V by 0 bases; bases with no gene match: 8.